Each of the 28 T cell receptor beta chains below was sequenced from the same sample in a study of control samples from healthy donors and cancer patients. The table came from immunoSEQ multiplex PCR; TCRdb's copy has only in-frame clones and leaves some out. The table shows 65,000 to 80,000 clones, with about 89% occurring only once. Sequenced input: PBMCs. All receptors derive from a woman aged 50 to 60 with colorectal cancer.

The rearrangement joins TRBV7-2 to TRBJ2-1, with 8 positions matching TRBD2. Germline-derived CDR1 and CDR2 are SGHTA and FQGNSA. This CDR3 is 14 amino acids long. V lost 3 bases, J lost 6 bases, and 4 bases stayed unmatched. CDR3 protein: CASSFPGRGNEQFF. CDR3 nucleotides: TGTGCCAGCAGCTTCCCCGGGAGGGGCAATGAGCAGTTCTTC.

The chain links TRBV6-2 or TRBV6-3 to TRBJ1-3; TRBD1 is a possible D gene (5 bases). Trimming shortened V by 2 bases and J by 0 bases, and 14 bases separated the two germline ends. This CDR3 is built from 17 residues. Germline V lookup: CDR1 MNHEY, CDR2 SVGEGT. The CDR3 nucleotides are TGTGCCAGCAGTTACCCGGGACGGCGAAGCTCTGGAAACACCATATATTTT. This sequence encodes CASSYPGRRSSGNTIYF.

The chain carries TRBV28 and TRBJ1-1; D is unclear. Trimming pared 3 bases from V and 5 bases from J, leaving 10 bases between. The CDR3 loop spans 13 amino acids. The germline gives CDR1 MDHEN, CDR2 SYDVKM. The CDR3 coding sequence is TGTGCCAGCAGTTTTGGGGTTAAGACTGAAGCTTTCTTT. Its translation: CASSFGVKTEAFF. Based on the CDR3 plus reference TRBV28 and TRBJ1-1, the full variable domain is DVKVTQSSRYLVKRTGEKVFLECVQDMDHENMFWYRQDPGLGLRLIYFSYDVKMKEKGDIPEGYSVSREKKERFSLILESASTNQTSMYLCASSFGVKTEAFFGQGTRLTVV.

In this sample, this clone turned up once. The chain combines TRBV7-2 with TRBJ2-1; 9 bases agree with TRBD1. The CDR3 extends over 12 amino acids. V lost 5 bases to trimming and J lost 15 bases; unmatched junction nucleotides: 8. Germline loops: CDR1 SGHTA, CDR2 FQGNSA. The CDR3 DNA reads as TGTGCCAGCAGCAACCCCGGGACAGGGACGTTCTTC. The encoded protein is CASSNPGTGTFF. Variable domain in full (rest from reference TRBV7-2 and TRBJ2-1): GAGVSQSPSNKVTEKGKDVELRCDPISGHTALYWYRQSLGQGLEFLIYFQGNSAPDKSGLPSDRFSAERTGGSVSTLTIQRTQQEDSAVYLCASSNPGTGTFFGPGTRLTVL.

The rearrangement uses TRBV7-8 and TRBJ2-7; TRBD1 matches 11 bases. Trimming at V came to 5 bases and at J to 7 bases, leaving 10 bases not matched to a gene. Per germline, CDR1 SGHVS and CDR2 FQNEAQ. This CDR3 has 15 amino acids. DNA of the CDR3: TGTGCCAGCAGCGCATACCGGGACAGGGGGTCTGAGCAGTACGTC. Encoded protein: CASSAYRDRGSEQYV.

This clone was seen a few times. The gene calls are TRBV2 and TRBJ1-5; no firm D call. The CDR3 loop spans 13 amino acids. The ends were cut back, 7 bases at V and 5 bases at J, with 12 bases in the middle. From germline, CDR1 is SNHLY and CDR2 FYNNEI. CDR3 region: CASKGRTYQPQHF. The DNA of the CDR3 is TGTGCCAGCAAAGGCCGGACTTATCAGCCCCAGCATTTT.

The rearrangement uses TRBV27 and TRBJ1-1, with 10 bases fitting TRBD1. CDR1 is MNHEY and CDR2 is SMNVEV in the germline V gene (reference sequence). The CDR3 length is 15 residues. With V trimmed by 2 bases and J by 1 base, 1 base remained unmatched. The CDR3 bases are TGTGCCAGCAGTTTAAGGACAGGGGGGAACACTGAAGCTTTCTTT. It translates to CASSLRTGGNTEAFF.

This rearrangement joins TRBV6-5 to TRBJ2-1; 12 bases agree with TRBD2. V trimming: 2 bases; J trimming: 7 bases; junction bases outside the gene matches: 3. The V gene's germline CDR1 is MNHEY and CDR2 SVGAGI. CDR3 length: 15 residues. As DNA, the CDR3 is TGTGCCAGCAGTTACCCTAGCGGGGGGGGTAATGAGCAGTTCTTC. As protein: CASSYPSGGGNEQFF.

With regard to this clone: In the same sample, other DNA sequences code for this CDR3. The chain links TRBV12-3 or TRBV12-4 to TRBJ1-1; D gene ambiguous. V shed 3 bases and J shed 1 base, with 6 bases lying between them. The CDR3 contains 13 residues. Written as DNA, the CDR3 is TGTGCCAGCAGTTTGGGCGGGAACACTGAAGCTTTCTTT. Translated, it gives CASSLGGNTEAFF.

The V gene is TRBV18, the J gene TRBJ2-3; D perhaps matches TRBD2 (6 bases). The CDR3 totals 14 residues. V lost 3 bases and J lost 1, with 8 bases in between. Germline assignment: CDR1 KGHSH and CDR2 LQKENI. The CDR3 region is CASSPGLRTDTQYF. The CDR3 DNA follows: TGTGCCAGCTCACCGGGACTGCGCACAGATACGCAGTATTTT.

J is TRBJ2-6 and V is TRBV10-3, with TRBD1 matching 9 bases. V was clipped by 0 bases and J by 2 bases; unmatched bases: 5. Germline V CDR1 and CDR2: ENHRY, SYGVKD. CDR3 size: 18 residues. This CDR3 reads CAISESPTGGAGANVLTF. As DNA, the CDR3 is TGTGCCATCAGTGAGTCGCCAACAGGGGGCGCTGGGGCCAACGTCCTGACTTTC.

The chain recombines TRBV3-1 (or the pseudogene TRBV3-2) with TRBJ1-1; no clear D. Per the germline V gene, CDR1 is LGHDT and CDR2 is YNNKEL (reference sequence). The CDR3 is 11 residues long. Between the trimmed V and J ends, which lost 3 bases and 7 bases, there was a span of 6 bases. The CDR3 DNA reads as TGTGCCAGCAGCCAGCGGGATGAAGCTTTCTTT. Amino acid sequence: CASSQRDEAFF.

Notes on this clone: An end of the junction differs from the germline gene, which may be a read error. This chain uses TRBV3-1 (or the pseudogene TRBV3-2) with TRBJ1-1; D not resolved. CDR1 LGHDT and CDR2 YNNKEL come from the germline V gene (reference sequence). This CDR3 is 16 amino acids long. The CDR3 DNA reads TGTGCCAGCACCCAACGGCGGGAGTCCGGGAACACTGAAGCTTTCTTT. Its protein product is CASTQRRESGNTEAFF.

The rearrangement uses TRBV7-2 and TRBJ2-1, with 9 bases fitting TRBD1. The CDR3 extends over 16 amino acids. V lost 0 bases, J lost 5 bases, and 5 bases stayed unmatched. Germline V gives CDR1 SGHTA, CDR2 FQGNSA. In DNA form, the CDR3 reads TGTGCCAGCAGCTTAGCGGCCGGACAGGGGAACAATGAGCAGTTCTTC. It encodes CASSLAAGQGNNEQFF. The full variable domain, rest sourced from reference TRBV7-2 and TRBJ2-1, is GAGVSQSPSNKVTEKGKDVELRCDPISGHTALYWYRQSLGQGLEFLIYFQGNSAPDKSGLPSDRFSAERTGGSVSTLTIQRTQQEDSAVYLCASSLAAGQGNNEQFFGPGTRLTVL.

The rearrangement uses TRBV4-3 and TRBJ2-2, with 9 positions matching TRBD1. Per the germline V gene, CDR1 is LGHNA and CDR2 is YSLEER. This CDR3 contains 16 residues. The V and J ends lost 4 bases and 5 bases, in that order; junction bases with no gene match: 8. CDR3 in amino acids: CASSPSGTGWTGELFF. CDR3 in DNA: TGCGCCAGCAGCCCGTCGGGGACAGGGTGGACCGGGGAGCTGTTTTTT.

The rearrangement uses TRBV10-3 and TRBJ1-2, with D possibly being TRBD1 (6 bases). The ends were cut back, 7 bases at V and 4 bases at J, with 16 bases in the middle. In germline, CDR1 is ENHRY, CDR2 SYGVKD. The CDR3 is 14 residues long. The CDR3 nucleotides are TGTGCCATCACCACACCGGGGACATCCTATGGCTACACCTTC. It translates to CAITTPGTSYGYTF.

The chain combines TRBV3-1 (or the pseudogene TRBV3-2) with TRBJ1-6; 12 nucleotides line up with TRBD1. The germline gives CDR1 LGHDT, CDR2 YNNKEL (reference sequence). Trimming cost V 4 bases and J 10 bases; bases outside gene matches: 5. The CDR3 has 15 residues. DNA for the CDR3: TGTGCCAGCAGCCGGGGACAGGGGGCTATATCACCCCTCCACTTT. Amino acid sequence: CASSRGQGAISPLHF.

DNA for the CDR3: TGTGCCAGCAGACGCCTCGGGGGCTACACCTTC. Amino acid sequence: CASRRLGGYTF. The chain recombines TRBV6-5 with TRBJ1-2; no clear D gene. V lost 6 bases and J 8 bases, leaving 10 bases between the germline ends. Germline CDR1 and CDR2: MNHEY and SVGAGI. This CDR3 comprises 11 residues.

The gene calls are TRBV5-6 and TRBJ2-5; 8 bases fit TRBD2. This CDR3 spans 16 amino acids. V dropped 0 bases and J dropped 0; count of bases not matched to a gene: 4. Per the germline V gene, CDR1 is SGHDT and CDR2 is YYEEEE. The CDR3 coding sequence is TGTGCCAGCAGCTTGGGGGCAGCGGGGGACCAAGAGACCCAGTACTTC. This translates into CASSLGAAGDQETQYF.

In DNA, the CDR3 is TGCGCCAGCAGCCCCCAGGGGGATGAGCAGTTCTTC. Its protein is CASSPQGDEQFF. The chain has TRBV4-1 and TRBJ2-1; 7 nucleotides agree with TRBD1. Germline CDR1 MGHRA, CDR2 YSYEKL. The CDR3 spans 12 residues. J was trimmed by 8 bases and V by 4 bases; bases with no gene match: 2.

The gene calls are TRBV19 and TRBJ1-2; TRBD1 aligns across 10 bases. Germline loops: CDR1 LNHDA, CDR2 SQIVND (reference sequence). Unmatched junction bases numbered 10, after V lost 5 bases and J lost 7 bases. CDR3 size: 15 residues. The CDR3, as DNA: TGTGCCAGTAGTCTGGGGACAGGGGTAGCCGGTGGCTACACCTTC. Translated, it gives CASSLGTGVAGGYTF.

The chain combines TRBV6-2 or TRBV6-3 with TRBJ1-3; weak D call: TRBD1 (5 bases). CDR1 is MNHEY, CDR2 SVGEGT, per germline. CDR3 length: 14 residues. V was clipped by 5 bases and J by 3 bases, with 11 bases between them. The CDR3: CASSTGTFGNTIYF. In DNA form, the CDR3 reads TGTGCCAGCAGTACCGGGACTTTTGGAAACACCATATATTTT.

This chain joins TRBV3-1 (or the pseudogene TRBV3-2) and TRBJ1-1; the D is unclear. This CDR3 spans 13 amino acids. Germline V lookup: CDR1 LGHDT, CDR2 YNNKEL (reference sequence). V was clipped by 3 bases and J by 1 base, with 6 bases between them. The DNA for the CDR3 is TGTGCCAGCAGCCATTCCCCGAACACTGAAGCTTTCTTT. Translating gives CASSHSPNTEAFF.

This rearrangement joins TRBV3-1 (or the pseudogene TRBV3-2) to TRBJ2-5; D unresolved. The CDR3 is 12 amino acids. V lost 2 bases and J lost 8, with 9 bases in between. Germline V lookup: CDR1 LGHDT, CDR2 YNNKEL (reference sequence). Here the CDR3 DNA reads TGTGCCAGCAGCCAATCGGAGCCCACCCAGTACTTC. It translates to CASSQSEPTQYF.

The chain has TRBV7-2 and TRBJ2-2; 11 positions agree with TRBD2. After removal of 5 bases from V and 5 bases from J, the junction contained 4 bases not matched to a gene. The CDR3 consists of 15 residues. CDR1 SGHTA and CDR2 FQGNSA come from the germline V gene. The CDR3 loop reads CASSPGTSGTGELFF. DNA for the CDR3: TGTGCCAGCAGCCCCGGGACTAGCGGAACCGGGGAGCTGTTTTTT.

The V and J genes are TRBV9 and TRBJ2-5; D not resolved. Per germline, CDR1 SGDLS and CDR2 YYNGEE. The ends were cut back, 0 bases at V and 4 bases at J, with 10 bases in the middle. The CDR3 extends over 14 amino acids. The CDR3 DNA reads as TGTGCCAGCAGCGTAGCGAGTGGCGGAGAGACCCAGTACTTC. Its protein product is CASSVASGGETQYF.

This sequence joins TRBV14 and TRBJ2-3; the D is unclear. CDR1 is SGHDN and CDR2 is FVKESK in the germline V gene. V was shortened by 4 bases and J by 5 bases, with 13 bases between the two germline ends. This CDR3 contains 14 residues. DNA of the CDR3: TGTGCCAGCAGCCGGACCTCTCCAAGAGATACGCAGTATTTT. It translates to CASSRTSPRDTQYF. The whole variable domain, remainder taken from reference TRBV14 and TRBJ2-3, is EAGVTQFPSHSVIEKGQTVTLRCDPISGHDNLYWYRRVMGKEIKFLLHFVKESKQDESGMPNNRFLAERTGGTYSTLKVQPAELEDSGVYFCASSRTSPRDTQYFGPGTRLTVL.

The CDR3 loop reads CASSFDSVNTEAFF. CDR3 DNA: TGTGCCAGCAGCTTCGACAGCGTTAACACTGAAGCTTTCTTT. The chain combines TRBV7-9 with TRBJ1-1, with D perhaps TRBD1 (5 bases). CDR3 size: 14 residues. Germline CDR1 is SEHNR and CDR2 is FQNEAQ (reference sequence). The V end was cut by 3 bases, the J end by 2 bases, with 10 bases between.